The 5 T cell receptor beta chains below come from one sample, sequenced in a study of graft-versus-host responses after intestinal transplantation (dated by TCRdb to about 2021). Libraries were built with the immunoSEQ multiplex PCR assay. The table was pulled from immuneACCESS by TCRdb, which kept in-frame rearrangements only. Such tables lose some clones; where checked, under half of the loss comes from unresolved V genes, and the rest has no known cause. A total of under 40,000 clones appear in this sample, just under 95% of them only once. 0.76% of the sample belongs to the ten largest clones. This specimen was PBMCs, taken 16 days after intestinal transplant. All receptors come from a human patient who received an intestinal transplant, so some T cells may come from the graft donor.

The chain recombines TRBV6-1 with TRBJ2-7; 9 positions match TRBD2. This CDR3 has 14 amino acids. Germline loops: CDR1 MNHNS, CDR2 SASEGT. V gave up 4 bases and J gave up 4 bases; unmatched junction bases: 5. CDR3 protein: CASSGGRAPYEQYF. DNA for the CDR3: TGTGCCAGCAGTGGCGGGAGGGCCCCATACGAGCAGTACTTC.

This sequence joins TRBV11-2 and TRBJ1-1; a possible D gene is TRBD1 (6 bases). The germline CDR1 and CDR2 sequences are SGHAT and FQNNGV. CDR3 size: 13 residues. The V gene lost 5 bases and the J gene lost 1 base, with 8 bases spanning the gap. Here the CDR3 reads CASSGQKNTEAFF. The CDR3 DNA follows: TGTGCCAGCAGCGGACAGAAGAACACTGAAGCTTTCTTT.

The chain uses TRBV7-3 and TRBJ1-1, with D maybe TRBD1 (6 bases). Germline CDR1 reads SGHTA; CDR2 reads FQGTGA. Trimming cost V 5 bases and J 2 bases, with 12 bases left between them. The CDR3 sequence is 14 residues long. The CDR3: CASSPYGGNTEAFF. The CDR3 nucleotides read TGTGCCAGCAGCCCCTATGGGGGCAACACTGAAGCTTTCTTT.

The chain has TRBV27 and TRBJ2-5; D may correspond to TRBD1 or TRBD2 (5 bases each). Germline V CDR1 and CDR2: MNHEY, SMNVEV (reference sequence). V gave up 6 bases and J gave up 5 bases, with 13 bases separating them. The CDR3 loop spans 13 amino acids. The CDR3 DNA reads TGTGCCAGCAGCTCTTCTGGGGGTGAGACCCAGTACTTC. Its translation: CASSSSGGETQYF.

V gene TRBV7-9 combines with J gene TRBJ2-3; 7 nucleotides agree with TRBD2. With 6 bases clipped from V and 2 bases from J, the junction kept 8 bases outside the gene matches. This CDR3 is 15 amino acids long. CDR1 and CDR2 from the germline V gene are SEHNR and FQNEAQ (reference sequence). The CDR3 spells CASRALAATTDTQYF. The CDR3 nucleotides are TGTGCCAGCAGAGCTCTAGCGGCCACCACAGATACGCAGTATTTT.